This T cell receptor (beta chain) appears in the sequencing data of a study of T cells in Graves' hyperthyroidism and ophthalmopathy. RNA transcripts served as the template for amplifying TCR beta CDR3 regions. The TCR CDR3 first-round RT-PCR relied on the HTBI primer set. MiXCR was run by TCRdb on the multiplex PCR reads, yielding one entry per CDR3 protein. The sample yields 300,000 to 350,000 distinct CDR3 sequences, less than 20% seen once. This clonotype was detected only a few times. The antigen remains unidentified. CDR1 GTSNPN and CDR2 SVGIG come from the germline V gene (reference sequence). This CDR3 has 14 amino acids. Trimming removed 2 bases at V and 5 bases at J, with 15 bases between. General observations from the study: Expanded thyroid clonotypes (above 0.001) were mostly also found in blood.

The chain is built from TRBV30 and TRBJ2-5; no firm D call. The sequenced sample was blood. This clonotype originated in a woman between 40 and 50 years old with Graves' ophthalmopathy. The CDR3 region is CAWSINSRGETQYF. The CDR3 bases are TGTGCCTGGAGTATAAATAGTCGTGGGGAGACCCAGTACTTC.